This entry lists 16 T cell receptor beta chains sequenced from one sample in a study of Ad26.COV2.S vaccination and SARS-CoV-2 variants. The treatment denotes: about 20 received Ad26.COV2.S at low or high dose, single or two shots; 5 received placebo; per-sample allocation not given. Day 63 after the first injection of vaccine or placebo was the sampling time. Only in-frame clones appear in the TCRdb table, and some are missing; sequencing was by immunoSEQ multiplex PCR. The sample contains a few hundred thousand clones, around nine tenths of which appear only once. Sequences were derived from peripheral blood, sampled in a trial of Ad26.COV2.S vaccine versus placebo. All receptors derive from a person aged 18-65 years who received the Ad26.COV2.S COVID-19 vaccine or a placebo.

The chain joins TRBV27 to TRBJ1-2; the D is unclear. The CDR3 runs to 13 residues. V was clipped by 6 bases and J by 8 bases, with 16 bases between them. Per germline, CDR1 MNHEY and CDR2 SMNVEV (reference sequence). The CDR3 spells CASSTPGQRGYTF. The DNA for the CDR3 is TGTGCCAGCAGCACCCCGGGTCAGCGGGGCTACACCTTC.

The chain is built from TRBV27 and TRBJ2-3; D is ambiguous. The CDR3 covers 14 residues. The germline CDR1 and CDR2 sequences are MNHEY and SMNVEV (reference sequence). The V end was cut by 7 bases, the J end by 2 bases, with 13 bases between. DNA for the CDR3: TGTGCCAGCACCGTACAGTTCTCCACAGATACGCAGTATTTT. Protein sequence: CASTVQFSTDTQYF.

This chain uses TRBV7-9 with TRBJ2-1; 8 bases map to TRBD2. This CDR3 is 15 amino acids long. V lost 1 base, J lost 4 bases, and 3 bases stayed unmatched. Germline V gene sequence: CDR1 SEHNR, CDR2 FQNEAQ (reference sequence). CDR3 region: CASSLGTSLYNEQFF. DNA for the CDR3: TGTGCCAGCAGCTTAGGGACTAGCCTTTACAATGAGCAGTTCTTC.

This chain connects TRBV5-1 to TRBJ2-5, with TRBD1 matching 7 bases. The CDR3 is 16 residues long. The germline CDR1 and CDR2 sequences are SGHRS and YFSETQ. Trimming took 4 bases from V and 3 from J; bases not matched to a gene: 12. The CDR3 coding sequence is TGCGCCAGCAGCGGGGATGGACAGGTTTTAAAAGAGACCCAGTACTTC. As protein: CASSGDGQVLKETQYF.

The CDR3 nucleotides read TGTGCCAGCAGCCTAAAAACAGCGGTCTCCTACAATGAGCAGTTCTTC. Amino acid sequence: CASSLKTAVSYNEQFF. The chain has TRBV7-2 and TRBJ2-1; a weak D match, TRBD2 (5 bases). This CDR3 is 16 amino acids long. V lost 5 bases to trimming and J lost 0 bases, with 14 bases between them. Germline CDR1 SGHTA, CDR2 FQGNSA.

V and J are TRBV24-1 and TRBJ2-1; D gene uncertain. Germline-derived CDR1 and CDR2 are KGHDR and SFDVKD. The V and J ends lost 1 base and 1 base respectively, with 10 bases between them. The CDR3 length is 16 residues. The CDR3 bases are TGTGCCACCAGTGATTTTGCGGATTCTTCCTACAATGAGCAGTTCTTC. Residues: CATSDFADSSYNEQFF.

V is TRBV18 and J is TRBJ1-4, with 7 bases aligning to TRBD1. With 2 bases clipped from V and 0 bases from J, the junction kept 3 bases outside the gene matches. Germline CDR1 KGHSH, CDR2 LQKENI. The CDR3 has 16 residues. The CDR3 spells CASSPNDRATNEKLFF. CDR3 DNA sequence: TGTGCCAGCTCACCAAATGACAGGGCAACTAATGAAAAACTGTTTTTT.

The chain carries TRBV11-3 and TRBJ2-1; D possibly matches TRBD1 or TRBD2 (5 bases each). Germline V lookup: CDR1 SGHNT, CDR2 YENEEA. The CDR3 extends over 15 amino acids. V lost 4 bases and J 4 bases, leaving 14 bases between the germline ends. The CDR3 bases are TGTGCCAGCAGCTCAGCTCGGGACGGGTACAATGAGCAGTTCTTC. It specifies CASSSARDGYNEQFF.

The chain is built from TRBV18 and TRBJ2-1; possible D gene TRBD2, 5 bases. With 0 bases removed from V and 9 bases from J, the gap between germline ends came to 15 bases. CDR1 and CDR2 from the germline V gene are KGHSH and LQKENI. This CDR3 is 15 amino acids long. The CDR3 sequence: CASSPPSGSGGEQFF. The DNA of the CDR3 is TGTGCCAGCTCACCACCATCGGGATCCGGTGGTGAGCAGTTCTTC.

This clone occurred a few times. V usage is TRBV2 and J usage is TRBJ1-1; D remains unclear. V was cut by 2 bases and J by 5 bases, with 12 bases left in between. Germline CDR1 is SNHLY and CDR2 is FYNNEI. This CDR3 comprises 14 residues. CDR3 amino acids: CASSELTGETEAFF. DNA for the CDR3: TGTGCCAGCAGTGAATTGACCGGGGAGACTGAAGCTTTCTTT.

V gene TRBV19 combines with J gene TRBJ2-2; D not resolved. This CDR3 has 16 residues. Germline V gene sequence: CDR1 LNHDA, CDR2 SQIVND (reference sequence). V lost 3 bases, J lost 4 bases, and 15 bases lay in between. CDR3 DNA: TGTGCCAGTAGTATCAGTTGGACCGTCGGCACCGGGGAGCTGTTTTTT. Its translation: CASSISWTVGTGELFF.

The V call is TRBV10-1, the J call TRBJ2-1; 14 bases are a match to TRBD2. The V and J ends lost 7 bases and 8 bases, in that order; junction bases with no gene match: 7. The CDR3 length is 15 residues. Germline V gives CDR1 WNHNN, CDR2 SYGVQD (reference sequence). Here the CDR3 reads CASMTSGRAGDEQFF. CDR3 DNA: TGCGCCAGCATGACTAGCGGGAGGGCTGGTGATGAGCAGTTCTTC.

The J gene is TRBJ2-7, the V gene TRBV24-1; tentative D call: TRBD2 (6 bases). V was shortened by 1 base and J by 1 base, with 13 bases between the two germline ends. The CDR3 length is 16 residues. The germline gives CDR1 KGHDR, CDR2 SFDVKD. The CDR3 region is CATSDFSRGTSYEQYV. The DNA for the CDR3 is TGTGCCACCAGTGATTTTTCGCGCGGGACTTCCTACGAGCAGTACGTC.

CDR3 nucleotide sequence: TGTGCTAGTGGTTATGGGTACGAGCAGTACTTC. This gives the protein CASGYGYEQYF. The V and J genes are TRBV12-5 and TRBJ2-7, with unresolved D. The germline CDR1 and CDR2 sequences are LGHNT and FRNRAP. Trimming took off 4 bases at V and 4 bases at J, with 5 bases between the two ends. CDR3 length equals 11 residues.

This chain links TRBV6-4 with TRBJ2-2; D remains unclear. Trimming shortened V by 2 bases and J by 0 bases, and 10 bases separated the two germline ends. Germline V lookup: CDR1 MRHNA, CDR2 SNTAGT. The CDR3 spans 16 residues. CDR3 sequence (DNA): TGTGCCAGCAGTGACGCAAGCACGGCGAACACCGGGGAGCTGTTTTTT. It encodes CASSDASTANTGELFF.

As regards this clone: Other DNA variants within this sample encode the same CDR3. The CDR3 DNA sequence: TGTGCCAGCAGCAGCGGACAGGGTTCCTACAATGAGCAGTTCTTC. Translation gives CASSSGQGSYNEQFF. The chain joins TRBV7-3 to TRBJ2-1, with TRBD1 identical over 8 bases. Germline CDR1 and CDR2: SGHTA and FQGTGA. The J segment lost 1 base and the V segment lost 5 bases, leaving 4 bases of the junction unmatched. There are 15 residues in the CDR3.